What follows are 29 T cell receptor beta chains derived from one specimen sequenced in a study of blood T cell dynamics during melanoma immunotherapy. The table came from immunoSEQ multiplex PCR; TCRdb's copy has only in-frame clones and leaves some out. The sample has some 9,300 clones, 85% to 90% seen once; the top ten hold roughly 32%. The sample's time point: pre-treatment baseline. Material: blood, obtained from a patient treated with checkpoint blockade. These receptors originate from a human donor with melanoma.

The chain employs TRBV11-2 and TRBJ2-2; D is uncertain. CDR3 length: 14 residues. CDR1 and CDR2 (germline): SGHAT, FQNNGV. Trimming pared 3 bases from V and 3 bases from J, leaving 8 bases between. The CDR3 region is CASSLVHYTGELFF. The CDR3 nucleotides are TGTGCCAGCAGCTTGGTACACTACACCGGGGAGCTGTTTTTT.

The chain carries TRBV19 and TRBJ2-1, with D perhaps assigned TRBD1 or TRBD2 (5 bases each). This CDR3 region has 15 residues. V lost 3 bases to trimming and J lost 7 bases, with 16 bases between them. Germline V gene lookup returns CDR1 LNHDA and CDR2 SQIVND (reference sequence). The CDR3, as DNA: TGTGCCAGTAGTATTGGCCCTAGCTGGGGGAATGAGCAGTTCTTC. Protein sequence: CASSIGPSWGNEQFF.

The chain couples TRBV2 to TRBJ2-7; TRBD1 matches at 8 bases. The junction had 10 bases not matched to a gene; V was cut back by 6 bases and J by 6 bases. The CDR3 length is 14 residues. The germline CDR1 and CDR2 sequences are SNHLY and FYNNEI. The CDR3 DNA follows: TGTGCCAGCAGCGGGACAGGTGAAATTGGCGAGCAGTACTTC. Residues: CASSGTGEIGEQYF.

The DNA of the CDR3 is TGTGCCAGCAGCTTAGGTGGAGCGGGGGCCACCGGGGAGCTGTTTTTT. Protein sequence: CASSLGGAGATGELFF. The rearrangement uses TRBV7-9 and TRBJ2-2, with 8 positions matching TRBD2. Germline-derived CDR1 and CDR2 are SEHNR and FQNEAQ (reference sequence). Losses at the gene ends were 1 base for V and 4 bases for J; bases not matched to a gene: 5. The CDR3 sequence is 16 residues long.

This chain uses TRBV28 with TRBJ1-2; TRBD1 matches at 9 bases. CDR3 size: 13 residues. CDR1 is MDHEN, CDR2 SYDVKM, per germline. Unmatched junction bases numbered 7, after V lost 3 bases and J lost 11 bases. The CDR3 nucleotides read TGTGCCAGCAGTTTCTCCGACAGGGGGGTTTACACCTTC. Its translation is CASSFSDRGVYTF.

This chain connects TRBV29-1 to TRBJ1-1; 11 bases are shared with TRBD1. CDR3 length: 15 residues. The V and J ends lost 4 bases and 5 bases, in that order; junction bases with no gene match: 9. Germline V gene sequence: CDR1 SQVTM, CDR2 ANQGSEA. CDR3 residues: CSVALTGTGGTEAFF. CDR3 DNA: TGCAGCGTTGCCCTAACCGGGACAGGGGGGACTGAAGCTTTCTTT.

This clone came up a few times. The chain has TRBV11-3 and TRBJ1-1; D call uncertain. The CDR3 spans 14 residues. The V end lost 5 bases, the J end lost 3 bases, and 13 bases lay between the germline ends. Germline V gene data show CDR1 as SGHNT and CDR2 as YENEEA. CDR3 protein: CASSPDGGYTEAFF. The CDR3 region has the DNA TGTGCCAGCAGCCCCGACGGAGGGTACACTGAAGCTTTCTTT.

The table lists this clone with a count of one. The same CDR3 arises from other DNA sequences in this sample as well. The chain joins TRBV2 to TRBJ2-3; 9 nucleotides line up with TRBD1. This CDR3 contains 15 residues. V was clipped by 4 bases and J by 1 base; unmatched bases: 3. Germline-derived CDR1 and CDR2 are SNHLY and FYNNEI. The CDR3 sequence is CASSGRTGGTDTQYF. CDR3 sequence (DNA): TGTGCCAGCAGTGGCCGGACAGGGGGCACAGATACGCAGTATTTT. Complete variable domain (other parts from reference TRBV2 and TRBJ2-3): EPEVTQTPSHQVTQMGQEVILRCVPISNHLYFYWYRQILGQKVEFLVSFYNNEISEKSEIFDDQFSVERPDGSNFTLKIRSTKLEDSAMYFCASSGRTGGTDTQYFGPGTRLTVL.

This chain connects TRBV6-5 to TRBJ1-6; TRBD1 agrees at 8 bases. The CDR3 has 15 residues. CDR1 MNHEY and CDR2 SVGAGI come from the germline V gene. V gave up 2 bases and J gave up 10 bases; unmatched junction bases: 7. CDR3 nucleotide sequence: TGTGCCAGCAGTTACCGTCCAGGGGGCGGGTCACCCCTCCACTTT. Protein product: CASSYRPGGGSPLHF.

Of note for this clone: Other nucleotide sequences from this sample produce the same CDR3. The V call is TRBV27, the J call TRBJ1-2; the match to TRBD1 covers 8 bases. The CDR3 covers 14 residues. The ends lost 5 bases at V and 4 bases at J; junction bases unmatched: 6. Germline V gives CDR1 MNHEY, CDR2 SMNVEV (reference sequence). Written as DNA, the CDR3 is TGTGCCAGCAGTCCCCAGGACAGGGTCTATGGCTACACCTTC. Protein sequence: CASSPQDRVYGYTF.

The chain employs TRBV5-6 and TRBJ1-3, with D hard to call. The ends were cut back, 4 bases at V and 2 bases at J, with 10 bases in the middle. There are 14 residues in the CDR3. CDR1 is SGHDT and CDR2 is YYEEEE in the germline V gene. CDR3 in amino acids: CASSGTPAGNTIYF. The DNA of the CDR3 is TGTGCCAGCAGCGGCACACCGGCTGGAAACACCATATATTTT.

This chain connects TRBV2 to TRBJ2-2, with TRBD2 identical over 11 bases. The length of the CDR3 is 14 residues. Germline loops: CDR1 SNHLY, CDR2 FYNNEI. Losses at the gene ends were 8 bases for V and 3 bases for J; bases not matched to a gene: 2. The CDR3 nucleotides read TGTGCCAGCCGGGGACTAGCGGACACCGGGGAGCTGTTTTTT. This translates into CASRGLADTGELFF.

Here the CDR3 reads CASSFGGPTGELFF. The CDR3 coding sequence is TGTGCCAGCAGTTTCGGGGGACCCACCGGGGAGCTGTTTTTT. V is TRBV27 and J is TRBJ2-2; maybe TRBD2 (6 bases). Per germline, CDR1 MNHEY and CDR2 SMNVEV (reference sequence). Trimming shortened V by 3 bases and J by 4 bases, and 9 bases separated the two germline ends. The CDR3 consists of 14 residues.

The genes are TRBV19 and TRBJ2-1; D unclear. The CDR3 extends over 14 amino acids. Germline lookup yields CDR1 LNHDA and CDR2 SQIVND (reference sequence). Trimming pared 1 base from V and 0 bases from J, leaving 4 bases between. CDR3 in amino acids: CASSIGDSYNEQFF. The DNA of the CDR3 is TGTGCCAGTAGTATAGGGGACTCCTACAATGAGCAGTTCTTC.

The table lists this clone with a few counts. This chain connects TRBV27 to TRBJ1-5; D is perhaps TRBD1 (5 bases). This CDR3 is built from 15 residues. Germline assignment: CDR1 MNHEY and CDR2 SMNVEV (reference sequence). Trimming took 6 bases from V and 1 from J, leaving 13 bases between them. As DNA, the CDR3 is TGTGCCAGCAGCCGGGTTCGGGGGAGCAATCAGCCCCAGCATTTT. Its translation is CASSRVRGSNQPQHF.

The chain couples TRBV7-9 to TRBJ2-7; 14 bases match TRBD2. Germline lookup yields CDR1 SEHNR and CDR2 FQNEAQ (reference sequence). CDR3 size: 16 residues. J lost 1 base, V lost 5 bases, and 4 bases had no gene match. This CDR3 is CASSPGTSGSSYEQYF. The CDR3 nucleotides read TGTGCCAGCAGCCCGGGGACTAGCGGGAGTTCCTACGAGCAGTACTTC.

The V and J genes are TRBV6-5 and TRBJ1-1; D is undetermined. This CDR3 has 13 amino acids. Germline CDR1 and CDR2: MNHEY and SVGAGI. Trimming took off 2 bases at V and 6 bases at J, with 10 bases between the two ends. In DNA form, the CDR3 reads TGTGCCAGCAGTTACACTTACAAGGCTGAAGCTTTCTTT. Translation: CASSYTYKAEAFF.

The chain is built from TRBV5-1 and TRBJ2-7; D is perhaps TRBD1 (6 bases). Deletions cut 0 bases from V and 3 bases from J, with 16 bases between. CDR1 and CDR2 from the germline V gene are SGHRS and YFSETQ. The CDR3 sequence is 16 residues long. The CDR3 DNA reads TGCGCCAGCAGCTTGGCCGGGGCAGGGGACCTCTACGAGCAGTACTTC. It is translated as CASSLAGAGDLYEQYF.

V and J are TRBV5-1 and TRBJ1-1; no clear D. The CDR3 length is 11 residues. From germline, CDR1 is SGHRS and CDR2 YFSETQ. The V and J ends lost 5 bases and 4 bases respectively, with 6 bases between them. This CDR3 is CASRAGTEAFF. CDR3 bases: TGCGCCAGCAGGGCGGGCACTGAAGCTTTCTTT.

The chain recombines TRBV6-1 with TRBJ1-4; 8 bases fit TRBD1. CDR3 length: 15 amino acids. The germline CDR1 and CDR2 sequences are MNHNS and SASEGT. V trimming: 4 bases; J trimming: 5 bases; junction bases outside the gene matches: 6. The CDR3, as DNA: TGTGCCAGCAGTGGGCAGGGGGCGGGGAATGAAAAACTGTTTTTT. Translating it yields CASSGQGAGNEKLFF.

The chain carries TRBV19 and TRBJ2-1; TRBD2 matches at 10 bases. The junction had 8 bases not matched to a gene; V was cut back by 6 bases and J by 9 bases. CDR3 length: 14 residues. The germline CDR1 and CDR2 sequences are LNHDA and SQIVND (reference sequence). The CDR3 region is CASRGLAGEVEQFF. Written as DNA, the CDR3 is TGTGCCAGTAGAGGGCTAGCGGGAGAAGTTGAGCAGTTCTTC.

The chain links TRBV10-2 to TRBJ1-5; D is undetermined. V lost 2 bases, J lost 4 bases, and 9 bases lay in between. Germline CDR1 reads WSHSY; CDR2 reads SAAADI. The CDR3 extends over 14 amino acids. CDR3 in amino acids: CASSEVQENQPQHF. The CDR3 DNA reads as TGCGCCAGCAGTGAGGTCCAGGAGAATCAGCCCCAGCATTTT.

The rearrangement uses TRBV27 and TRBJ2-3, with TRBD1 matching over 7 bases. Germline lookup yields CDR1 MNHEY and CDR2 SMNVEV (reference sequence). This CDR3 spans 11 amino acids. The V segment lost 8 bases and the J segment 14 bases; nucleotides outside the gene matches: 10. This CDR3 reads CASRYWGQRYF. The DNA of the CDR3 is TGTGCCAGCCGGTATTGGGGACAGCGGTATTTT.

This chain joins TRBV29-1 and TRBJ2-3, with D maybe TRBD1 (6 bases). The CDR3 covers 14 residues. Per the germline V gene, CDR1 is SQVTM and CDR2 is ANQGSEA. V lost 3 bases, J lost 6 bases, and 16 bases lay in between. The DNA of the CDR3 is TGCAGCGTTGAGGGGGCCCTAGCTAGCGATACGCAGTATTTT. Translated: CSVEGALASDTQYF.

This chain links TRBV7-9 with TRBJ1-1; 7 bases match TRBD1. CDR3 length: 13 residues. The germline V gene has CDR1 SEHNR and CDR2 FQNEAQ (reference sequence). J lost 4 bases, V lost 5 bases, and 4 bases had no gene match. CDR3 region: CASSGRGVTEAFF. CDR3 in DNA: TGTGCCAGCAGCGGCAGGGGGGTCACTGAAGCTTTCTTT.

The rearrangement uses TRBV10-3 and TRBJ2-1; D not resolved. Germline V gene lookup returns CDR1 ENHRY and CDR2 SYGVKD. V dropped 8 bases and J dropped 4 bases, with 15 bases sitting between them. This CDR3 spans 14 amino acids. CDR3 loop: CAIVYSDLYNEQFF. The CDR3 coding sequence is TGTGCCATCGTTTATTCGGACCTATACAATGAGCAGTTCTTC.

The chain employs TRBV7-2 and TRBJ1-4; 7 nucleotides line up with TRBD1. Per germline, CDR1 SGHTA and CDR2 FQGNSA. J lost 7 bases, V lost 6 bases, and 5 bases had no gene match. The CDR3 runs 13 residues. CDR3 in amino acids: CASRGGAGEKLFF. CDR3 DNA: TGTGCCAGCAGAGGGGGCGCGGGTGAAAAACTGTTTTTT.

V and J are TRBV5-5 and TRBJ2-1; 10 bases map to TRBD1. The trim removed 0 bases at V and 10 bases at J, leaving 7 bases unmatched. CDR1 is SGHKS, CDR2 YYEKEE, per germline (reference sequence). CDR3 length: 15 residues. The CDR3: CASSLVPDRGGEQFF. CDR3 DNA sequence: TGTGCCAGCAGCTTGGTACCGGACAGGGGGGGAGAGCAGTTCTTC.

The genes are TRBV7-2 and TRBJ2-7; 9 bases align to TRBD2. Unmatched junction bases numbered 3, after V lost 1 base and J lost 2 bases. In germline, CDR1 is SGHTA, CDR2 FQGNSA. The CDR3 totals 15 residues. This CDR3 is CASSLGLAGPYEQYF. In DNA, the CDR3 is TGTGCCAGCAGCTTAGGGCTAGCGGGGCCCTACGAGCAGTACTTC.